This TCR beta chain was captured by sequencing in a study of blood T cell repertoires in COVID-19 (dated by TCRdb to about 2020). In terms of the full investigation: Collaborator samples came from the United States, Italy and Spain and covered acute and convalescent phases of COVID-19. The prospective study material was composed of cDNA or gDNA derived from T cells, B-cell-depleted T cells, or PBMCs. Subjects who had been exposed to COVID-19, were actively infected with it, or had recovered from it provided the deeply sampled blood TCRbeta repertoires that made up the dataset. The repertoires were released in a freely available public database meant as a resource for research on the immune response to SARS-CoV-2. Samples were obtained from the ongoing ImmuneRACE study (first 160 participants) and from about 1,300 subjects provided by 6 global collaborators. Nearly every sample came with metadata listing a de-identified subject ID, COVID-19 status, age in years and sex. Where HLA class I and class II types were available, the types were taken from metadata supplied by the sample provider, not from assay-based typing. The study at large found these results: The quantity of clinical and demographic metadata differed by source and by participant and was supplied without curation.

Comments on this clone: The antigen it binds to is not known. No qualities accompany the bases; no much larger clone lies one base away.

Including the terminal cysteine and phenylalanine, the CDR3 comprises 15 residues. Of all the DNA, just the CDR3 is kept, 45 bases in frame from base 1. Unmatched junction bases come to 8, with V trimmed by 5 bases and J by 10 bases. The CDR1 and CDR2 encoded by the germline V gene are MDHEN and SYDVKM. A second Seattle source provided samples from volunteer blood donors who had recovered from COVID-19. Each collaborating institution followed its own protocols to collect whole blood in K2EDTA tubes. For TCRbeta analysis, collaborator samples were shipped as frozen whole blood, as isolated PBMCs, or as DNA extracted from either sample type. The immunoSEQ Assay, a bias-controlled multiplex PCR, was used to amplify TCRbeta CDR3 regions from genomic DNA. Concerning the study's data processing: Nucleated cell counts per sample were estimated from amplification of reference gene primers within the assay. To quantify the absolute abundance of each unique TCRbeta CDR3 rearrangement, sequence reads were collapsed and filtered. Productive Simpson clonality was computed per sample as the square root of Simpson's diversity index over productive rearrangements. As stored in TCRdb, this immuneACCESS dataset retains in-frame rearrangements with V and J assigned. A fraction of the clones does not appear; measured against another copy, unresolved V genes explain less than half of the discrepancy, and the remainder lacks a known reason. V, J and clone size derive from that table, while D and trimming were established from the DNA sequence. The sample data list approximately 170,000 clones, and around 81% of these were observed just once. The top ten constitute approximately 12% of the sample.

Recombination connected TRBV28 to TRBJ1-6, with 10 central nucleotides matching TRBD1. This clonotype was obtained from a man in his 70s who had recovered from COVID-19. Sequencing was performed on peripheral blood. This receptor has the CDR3 CASSTRTGGGSPLHF. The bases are TGTGCCAGCAGTACCCGGACAGGGGGAGGATCACCCCTCCACTTT.